This T cell receptor (beta chain) was identified during a study of control samples from healthy donors and cancer patients. Germline CDR1 and CDR2: MDHEN and SYDVKM. This CDR3 contains 13 residues. V was trimmed by 8 bases and J by 2 bases, leaving 10 bases between them. The table came from immunoSEQ multiplex PCR; TCRdb's copy has only in-frame clones and leaves some out. The sample shows about 92,000 clones, roughly 82% of them seen only once. Sample: blood. The chain employs TRBV28 and TRBJ2-1, with D uncertain. The clonotype comes from an older woman in good health. CDR3 in DNA: TGTGCCAGCTTTCGTGGGCCCTACAATGAGCAGTTCTTC. Protein sequence: CASFRGPYNEQFF.